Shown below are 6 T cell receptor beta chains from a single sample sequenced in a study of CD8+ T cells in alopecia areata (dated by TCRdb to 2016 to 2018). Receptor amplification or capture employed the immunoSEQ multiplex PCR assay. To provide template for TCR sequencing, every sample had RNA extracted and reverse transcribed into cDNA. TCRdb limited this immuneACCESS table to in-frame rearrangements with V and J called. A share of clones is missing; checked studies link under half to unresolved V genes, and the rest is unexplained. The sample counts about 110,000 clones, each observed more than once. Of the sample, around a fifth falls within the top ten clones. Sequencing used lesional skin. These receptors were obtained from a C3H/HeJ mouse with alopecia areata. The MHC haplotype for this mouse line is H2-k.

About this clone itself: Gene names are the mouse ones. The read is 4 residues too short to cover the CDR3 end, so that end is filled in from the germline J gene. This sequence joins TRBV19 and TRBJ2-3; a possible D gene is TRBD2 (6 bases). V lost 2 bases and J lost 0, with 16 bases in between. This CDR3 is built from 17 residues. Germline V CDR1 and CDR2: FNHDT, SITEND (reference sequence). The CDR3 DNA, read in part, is TGTGCCAGCAGTATGGGACCGGGGGGATATAGTGCAGAA. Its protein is CASSMGPGGYSAE. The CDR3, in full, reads CASSMGPGGYSAETLYF. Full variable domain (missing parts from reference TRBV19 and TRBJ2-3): GGIITQTPKFLIGQEGQKLTLKCQQNFNHDTMYWYRQDSGKGLRLIYYSITENDLQKGDLSEGYDASREKKSSFSLTVTSAQKNEMAVFLCASSMGPGGYSAETLYFGSGTRLTVL.

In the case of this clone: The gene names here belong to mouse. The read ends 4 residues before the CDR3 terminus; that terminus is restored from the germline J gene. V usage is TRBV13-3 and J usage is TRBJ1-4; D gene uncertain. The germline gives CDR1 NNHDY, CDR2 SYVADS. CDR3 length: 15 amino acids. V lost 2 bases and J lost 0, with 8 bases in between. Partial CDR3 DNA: TGTGCCAGCAGTGAATCAGATTTTTCCAACGAA. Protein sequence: CASSESDFSNE. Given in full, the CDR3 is CASSESDFSNERLFF.

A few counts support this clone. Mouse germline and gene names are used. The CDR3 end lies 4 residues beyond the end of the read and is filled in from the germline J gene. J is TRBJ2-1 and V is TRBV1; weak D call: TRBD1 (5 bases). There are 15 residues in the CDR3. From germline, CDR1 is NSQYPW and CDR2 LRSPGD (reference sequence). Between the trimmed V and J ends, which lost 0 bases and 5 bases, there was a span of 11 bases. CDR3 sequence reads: CTCSADRGVDAEQFF. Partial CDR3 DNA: TGCACCTGCAGTGCAGATCGAGGGGTGGATGCT.

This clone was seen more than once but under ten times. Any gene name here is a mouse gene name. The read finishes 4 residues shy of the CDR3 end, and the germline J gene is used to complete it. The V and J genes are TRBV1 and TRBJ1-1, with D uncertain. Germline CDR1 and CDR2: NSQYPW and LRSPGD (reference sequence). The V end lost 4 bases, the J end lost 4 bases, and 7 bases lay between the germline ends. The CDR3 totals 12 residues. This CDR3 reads CTCSGGFTEVFF. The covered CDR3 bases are TGCACCTGCAGTGGAGGGTTCACA.

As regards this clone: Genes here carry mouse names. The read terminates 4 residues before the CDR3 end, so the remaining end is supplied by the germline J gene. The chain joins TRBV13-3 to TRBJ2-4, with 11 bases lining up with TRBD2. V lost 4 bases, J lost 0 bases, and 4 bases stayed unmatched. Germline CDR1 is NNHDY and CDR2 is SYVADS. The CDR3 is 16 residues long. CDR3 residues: CASSSRDWGSQNTLYF. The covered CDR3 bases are TGTGCCAGCAGTTCCCGGGACTGGGGGAGTCAAAAC.

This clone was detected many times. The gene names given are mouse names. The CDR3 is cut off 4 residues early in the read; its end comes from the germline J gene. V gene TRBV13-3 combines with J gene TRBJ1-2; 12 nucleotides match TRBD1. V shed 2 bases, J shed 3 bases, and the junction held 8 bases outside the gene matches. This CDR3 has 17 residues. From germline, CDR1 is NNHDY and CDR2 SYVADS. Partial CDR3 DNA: TGTGCCAGCAGTGACGTCCCGGGACAGGGGGCAGACTCC. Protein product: CASSDVPGQGADS. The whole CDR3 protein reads CASSDVPGQGADSDYTF.